This TCR beta chain was identified in a study of OX40 agonist ivuxolimab in advanced cancers. The overall study: Under the entry rules, prior anti-PD-1, anti-PD-L1 or anti-CTLA-4 therapy was allowed, and approximately 40% had some. A partial response was reached by three patients: one with hepatocellular carcinoma and two with cutaneous melanoma. Study-wide findings and caveats: CD4+ and CD8+ blood T cells expanded clonally by week 6 at 0.1 to 3.0 mg/kg.

Data came from immunoSEQ multiplex PCR; TCRdb stores just in-frame clones and leaves some out. The sample carries about 82,000 clones, around 84% recorded once. A history of autoimmune disease or systemic immunosuppression excluded patients. The CDR3 contains 16 residues. The germline gives CDR1 MGHRA, CDR2 YSYEKL. After removal of 3 bases from V and 3 bases from J, the junction contained 8 bases not matched to a gene. A word on this clone: The antigen is unknown.

The specimen was CD4+ or CD8+ T cells sorted from blood, collected in a trial of the OX40 agonist ivuxolimab. The chain has TRBV4-1 and TRBJ1-1; 9 bases match TRBD1. The receptor was isolated from an adult with an advanced solid tumor such as melanoma, head and neck, liver or kidney cancer. The CDR3 nucleotides are TGCGCCAGCAGCCATCTGACAGGGGGAGTTTACACTGAAGCTTTCTTT. This sequence encodes CASSHLTGGVYTEAFF.